This T cell receptor (beta chain) was recorded in a study of blood T cell repertoires in COVID-19. Study-wide context: The samples span acute and convalescent COVID-19 from the United States, Italy and Spain. Sample material is recorded as cDNA or gDNA derived from T cells, B-cell-depleted T cells, or PBMCs.

As handled by the study authors: Reference gene primers were amplified, and this amplification served to estimate nucleated cell counts. Measured with immunoSEQ multiplex PCR; TCRdb has only the in-frame clones, and not every one. The V and J calls and clone size are taken from that table; D and trimming were inferred from the DNA. This repertoire shows about 120,000 clones, approximately 83% found once; its top ten account for about 4.2%. V gave up 5 bases and J gave up 5 bases, with 9 bases separating them. The germline V gene encodes CDR1 MNHEY and CDR2 SMNVEV (reference sequence). CDR3 length: 12 residues.

Sequenced material: peripheral blood. The receptor was isolated from a woman in her seventies with acute or convalescent COVID-19. The chain joins TRBV27 to TRBJ1-1; a possible D gene is TRBD1 (5 bases). DNA of the CDR3: TGTGCCAGCAGTACAACAGGAACTGAAGCTTTCTTT. This gives the protein CASSTTGTEAFF.